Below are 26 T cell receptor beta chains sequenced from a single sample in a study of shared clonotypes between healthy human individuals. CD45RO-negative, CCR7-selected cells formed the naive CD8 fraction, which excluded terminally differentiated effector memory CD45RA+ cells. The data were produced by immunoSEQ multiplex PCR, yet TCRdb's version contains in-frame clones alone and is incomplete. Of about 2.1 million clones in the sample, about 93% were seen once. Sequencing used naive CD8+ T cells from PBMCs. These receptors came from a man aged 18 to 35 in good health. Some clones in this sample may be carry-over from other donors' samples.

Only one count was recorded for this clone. In nucleotides, the CDR3 is TGTGCCAGCAGCTTGGCATCCGCTGAGCAGTTCTTC. Translated, it gives CASSLASAEQFF. The gene calls are TRBV5-8 and TRBJ2-1; D remains unclear. The CDR3 sequence is 12 residues long. Trimming removed 0 bases from V and 9 bases from J, with 7 bases in between. The germline V gene encodes CDR1 SGHTS and CDR2 YDEGEE.

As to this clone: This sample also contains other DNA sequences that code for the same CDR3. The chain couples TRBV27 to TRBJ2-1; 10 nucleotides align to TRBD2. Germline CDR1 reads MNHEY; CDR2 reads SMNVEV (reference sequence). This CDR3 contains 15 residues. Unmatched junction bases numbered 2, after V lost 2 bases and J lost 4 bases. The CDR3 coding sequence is TGTGCCAGCAGTTTACGGACTAGCGGTTACAATGAGCAGTTCTTC. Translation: CASSLRTSGYNEQFF.

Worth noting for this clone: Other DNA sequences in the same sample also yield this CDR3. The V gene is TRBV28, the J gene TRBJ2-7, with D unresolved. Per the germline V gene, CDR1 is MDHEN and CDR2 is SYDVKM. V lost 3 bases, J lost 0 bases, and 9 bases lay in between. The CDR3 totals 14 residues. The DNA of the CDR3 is TGTGCCAGCAGTTTTGTGGGAAGCTCCTACGAGCAGTACTTC. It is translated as CASSFVGSSYEQYF.

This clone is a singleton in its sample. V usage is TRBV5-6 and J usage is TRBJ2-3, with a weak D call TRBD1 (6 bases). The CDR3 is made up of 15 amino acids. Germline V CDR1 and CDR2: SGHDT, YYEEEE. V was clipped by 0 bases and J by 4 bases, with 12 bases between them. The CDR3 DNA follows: TGTGCCAGCAGCTTGGCCACTGGGGGCCCAGATACGCAGTATTTT. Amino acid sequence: CASSLATGGPDTQYF.

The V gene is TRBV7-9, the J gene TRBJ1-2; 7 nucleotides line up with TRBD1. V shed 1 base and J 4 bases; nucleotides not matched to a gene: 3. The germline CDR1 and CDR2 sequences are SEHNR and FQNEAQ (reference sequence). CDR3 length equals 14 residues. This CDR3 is CASSLEGAGYGYTF. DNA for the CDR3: TGTGCCAGCAGCTTAGAGGGGGCTGGCTATGGCTACACCTTC. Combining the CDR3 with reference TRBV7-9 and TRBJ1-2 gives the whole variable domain DTGVSQNPRHKITKRGQNVTFRCDPISEHNRLYWYRQTLGQGPEFLTYFQNEAQLEKSRLLSDRFSAERPKGSFSTLEIQRTEQGDSAMYLCASSLEGAGYGYTFGSGTRLTVV.

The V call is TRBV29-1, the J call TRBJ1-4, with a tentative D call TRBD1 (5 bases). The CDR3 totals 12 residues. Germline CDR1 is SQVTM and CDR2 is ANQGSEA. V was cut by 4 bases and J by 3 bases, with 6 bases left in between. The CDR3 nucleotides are TGCAGCGTTGGCAGGGCTAATGAAAAACTGTTTTTT. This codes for CSVGRANEKLFF.

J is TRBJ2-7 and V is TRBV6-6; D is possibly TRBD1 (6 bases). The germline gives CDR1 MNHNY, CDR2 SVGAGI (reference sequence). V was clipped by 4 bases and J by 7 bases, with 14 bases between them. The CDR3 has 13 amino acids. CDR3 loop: CASSLVSGTEQYF. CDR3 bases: TGTGCCAGCAGTTTAGTCTCCGGGACAGAGCAGTACTTC.

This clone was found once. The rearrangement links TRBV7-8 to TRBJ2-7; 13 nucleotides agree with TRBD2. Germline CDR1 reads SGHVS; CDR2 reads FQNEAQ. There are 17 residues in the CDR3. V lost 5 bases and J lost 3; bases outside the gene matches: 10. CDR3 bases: TGTGCCAGCAGCCTAACAATCGGACTAGCGGGAGTCTACGAGCAGTACTTC. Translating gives CASSLTIGLAGVYEQYF. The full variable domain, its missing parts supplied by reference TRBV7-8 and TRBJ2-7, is GAGVSQSPRYKVAKRGQDVALRCDPISGHVSLFWYQQALGQGPEFLTYFQNEAQLDKSGLPSDRFFAERPEGSVSTLKIQRTQQEDSAVYLCASSLTIGLAGVYEQYFGPGTRLTVT.

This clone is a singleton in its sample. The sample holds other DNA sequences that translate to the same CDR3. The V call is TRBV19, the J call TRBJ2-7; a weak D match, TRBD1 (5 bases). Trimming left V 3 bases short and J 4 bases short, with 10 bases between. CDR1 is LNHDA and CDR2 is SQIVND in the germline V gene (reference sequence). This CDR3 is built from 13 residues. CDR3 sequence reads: CASSMTVTYEQYF. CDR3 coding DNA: TGTGCCAGTAGTATGACAGTTACTTACGAGCAGTACTTC.

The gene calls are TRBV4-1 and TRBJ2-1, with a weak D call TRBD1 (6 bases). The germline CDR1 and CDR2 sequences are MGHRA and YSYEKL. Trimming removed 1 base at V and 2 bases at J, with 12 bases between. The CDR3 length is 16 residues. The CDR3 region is CASSQGDRPTYNEQFF. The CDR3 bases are TGCGCCAGCAGCCAAGGTGACAGGCCCACCTACAATGAGCAGTTCTTC.

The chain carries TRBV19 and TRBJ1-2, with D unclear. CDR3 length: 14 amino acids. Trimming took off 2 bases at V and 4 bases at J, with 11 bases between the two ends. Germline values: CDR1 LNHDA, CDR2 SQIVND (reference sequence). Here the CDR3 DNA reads TGTGCCAGTAGTATACGACTTCCCGGCTATGGCTACACCTTC. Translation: CASSIRLPGYGYTF.

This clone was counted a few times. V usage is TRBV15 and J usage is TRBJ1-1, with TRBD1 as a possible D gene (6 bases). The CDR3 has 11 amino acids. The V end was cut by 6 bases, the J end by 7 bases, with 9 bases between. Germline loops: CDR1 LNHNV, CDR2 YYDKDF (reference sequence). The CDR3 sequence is CATRGQYEAFF. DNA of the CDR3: TGTGCCACCAGAGGACAGTATGAAGCTTTCTTT.

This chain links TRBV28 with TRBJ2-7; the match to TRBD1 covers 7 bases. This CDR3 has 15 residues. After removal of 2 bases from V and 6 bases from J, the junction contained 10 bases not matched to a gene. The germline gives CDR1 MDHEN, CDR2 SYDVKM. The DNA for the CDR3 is TGTGCCAGCAGTTTACAGCCCAGGGGGTCAGGCGAGCAGTACTTC. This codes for CASSLQPRGSGEQYF.

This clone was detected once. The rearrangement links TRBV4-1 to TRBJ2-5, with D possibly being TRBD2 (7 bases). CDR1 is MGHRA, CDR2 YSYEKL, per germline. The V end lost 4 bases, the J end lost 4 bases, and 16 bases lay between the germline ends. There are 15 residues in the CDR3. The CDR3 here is CASSPPGGPGETQYF. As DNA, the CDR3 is TGCGCCAGCAGCCCTCCCGGGGGGCCGGGAGAGACCCAGTACTTC.

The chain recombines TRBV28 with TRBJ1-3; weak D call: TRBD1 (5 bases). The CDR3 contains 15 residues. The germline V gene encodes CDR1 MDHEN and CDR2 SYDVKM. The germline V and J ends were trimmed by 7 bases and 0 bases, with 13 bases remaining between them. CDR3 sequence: CASTSRVASGNTIYF. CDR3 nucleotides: TGTGCCAGCACCTCCAGGGTTGCCTCTGGAAACACCATATATTTT.

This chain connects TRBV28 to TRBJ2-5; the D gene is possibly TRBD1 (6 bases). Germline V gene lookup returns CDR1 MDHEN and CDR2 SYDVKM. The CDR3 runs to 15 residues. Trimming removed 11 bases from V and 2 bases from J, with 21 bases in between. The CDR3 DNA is TGTGCCGGCACCCCGGGACAATCGGTACAAGAGACCCAGTACTTC. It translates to CAGTPGQSVQETQYF.

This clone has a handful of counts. DNA of the CDR3: TGCAGCGTCCCAGGGAACACTGAAGCTTTCTTT. Its translation is CSVPGNTEAFF. The V call is TRBV29-1, the J call TRBJ1-1; D not resolved. The CDR3 has 11 residues. Trimming took off 6 bases at V and 1 base at J, with 6 bases between the two ends. CDR1 and CDR2 (germline): SQVTM, ANQGSEA. Full variable domain (remainder filled in from reference TRBV29-1 and TRBJ1-1): SAVISQKPSRDICQRGTSLTIQCQVDSQVTMMFWYRQQPGQSLTLIATANQGSEATYESGFVIDKFPISRPNLTFSTLTVSNMSPEDSSIYLCSVPGNTEAFFGQGTRLTVV.

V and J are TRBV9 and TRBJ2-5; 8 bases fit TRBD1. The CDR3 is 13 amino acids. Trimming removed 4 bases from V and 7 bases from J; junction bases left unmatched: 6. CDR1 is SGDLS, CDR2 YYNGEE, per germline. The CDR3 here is CASSPGQARTQYF. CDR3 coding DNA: TGTGCCAGCAGCCCGGGACAGGCGAGGACCCAGTACTTC.

The CDR3 loop is CASINDHFTETQYF. The CDR3 DNA reads as TGTGCCAGCATCAACGATCATTTTACAGAGACCCAGTACTTC. The chain uses TRBV7-9 and TRBJ2-5; D is uncertain. Germline CDR1 SEHNR, CDR2 FQNEAQ (reference sequence). The CDR3 contains 14 residues. V dropped 7 bases and J dropped 4 bases, with 16 bases sitting between them.

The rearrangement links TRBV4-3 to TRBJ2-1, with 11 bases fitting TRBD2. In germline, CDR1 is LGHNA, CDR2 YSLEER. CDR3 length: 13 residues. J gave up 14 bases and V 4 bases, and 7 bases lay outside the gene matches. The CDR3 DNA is TGCGCCAGCAGCCCCATAGCGGGAGGGCCTGAGTTCTTC. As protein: CASSPIAGGPEFF.

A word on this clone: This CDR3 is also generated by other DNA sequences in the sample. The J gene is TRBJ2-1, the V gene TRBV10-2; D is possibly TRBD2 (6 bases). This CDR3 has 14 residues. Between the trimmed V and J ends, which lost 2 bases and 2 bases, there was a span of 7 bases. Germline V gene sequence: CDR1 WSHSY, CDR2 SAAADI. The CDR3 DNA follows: TGCGCCAGCAGTGAGGGGGGGACCTACAATGAGCAGTTCTTC. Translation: CASSEGGTYNEQFF.

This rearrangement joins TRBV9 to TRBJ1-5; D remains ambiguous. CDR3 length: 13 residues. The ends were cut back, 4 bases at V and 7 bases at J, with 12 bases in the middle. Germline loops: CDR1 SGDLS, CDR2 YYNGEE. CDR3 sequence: CASSPRGGQPQHF. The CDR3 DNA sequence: TGTGCCAGCAGCCCCCGAGGTGGACAGCCCCAGCATTTT.

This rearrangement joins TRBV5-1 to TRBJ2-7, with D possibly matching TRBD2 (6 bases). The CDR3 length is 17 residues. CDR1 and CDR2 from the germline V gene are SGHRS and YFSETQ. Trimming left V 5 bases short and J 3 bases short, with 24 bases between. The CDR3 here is CASSHNVFGGKYYEQYF. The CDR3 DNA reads TGCGCCAGCAGTCATAACGTTTTTGGCGGGAAGTACTACGAGCAGTACTTC.

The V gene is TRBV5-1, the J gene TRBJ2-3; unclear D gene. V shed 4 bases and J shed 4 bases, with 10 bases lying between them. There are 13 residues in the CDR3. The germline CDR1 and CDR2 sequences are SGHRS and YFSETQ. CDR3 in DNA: TGCGCCAGCAGCCAATCACGGTCAGATACGCAGTATTTT. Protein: CASSQSRSDTQYF.

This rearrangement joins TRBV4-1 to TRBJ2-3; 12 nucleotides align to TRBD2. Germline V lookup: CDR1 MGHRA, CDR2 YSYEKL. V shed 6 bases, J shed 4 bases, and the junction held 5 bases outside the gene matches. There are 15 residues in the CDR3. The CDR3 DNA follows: TGCGCCAGCAGTCAGACTAGCGGGAGTGCAGATACGCAGTATTTT. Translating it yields CASSQTSGSADTQYF.

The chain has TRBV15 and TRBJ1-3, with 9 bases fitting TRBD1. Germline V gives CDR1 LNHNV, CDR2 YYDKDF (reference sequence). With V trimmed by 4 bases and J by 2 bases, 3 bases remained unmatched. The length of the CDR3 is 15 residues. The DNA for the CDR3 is TGTGCCACCAGCACTGGGACAGGGACTGGAAACACCATATATTTT. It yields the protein CATSTGTGTGNTIYF.